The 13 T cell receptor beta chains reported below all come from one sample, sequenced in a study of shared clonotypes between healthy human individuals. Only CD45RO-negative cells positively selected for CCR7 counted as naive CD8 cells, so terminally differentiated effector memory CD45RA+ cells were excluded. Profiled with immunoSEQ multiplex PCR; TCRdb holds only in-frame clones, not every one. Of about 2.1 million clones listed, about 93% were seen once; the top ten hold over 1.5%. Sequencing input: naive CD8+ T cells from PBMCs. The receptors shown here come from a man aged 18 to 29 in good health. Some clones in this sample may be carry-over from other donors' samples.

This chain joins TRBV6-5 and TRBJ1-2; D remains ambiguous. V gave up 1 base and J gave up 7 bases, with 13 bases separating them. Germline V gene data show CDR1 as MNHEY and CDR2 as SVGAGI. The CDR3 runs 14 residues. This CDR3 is CASSYFGPGSGYTF. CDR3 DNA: TGTGCCAGCAGTTACTTCGGACCGGGGAGTGGCTACACCTTC.

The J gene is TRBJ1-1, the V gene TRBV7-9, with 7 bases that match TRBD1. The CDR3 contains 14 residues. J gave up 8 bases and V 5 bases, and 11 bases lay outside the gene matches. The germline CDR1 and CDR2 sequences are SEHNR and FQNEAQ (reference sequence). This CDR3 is CASSPDRAGEEAFF. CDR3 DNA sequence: TGTGCCAGCAGCCCAGACAGGGCTGGGGAAGAAGCTTTCTTT.

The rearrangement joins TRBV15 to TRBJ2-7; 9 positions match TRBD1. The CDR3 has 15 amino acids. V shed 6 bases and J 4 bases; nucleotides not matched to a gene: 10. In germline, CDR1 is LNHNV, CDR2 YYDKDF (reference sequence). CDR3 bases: TGTGCCACCAGGAAGGATTGGGACAGGGATTACGAGCAGTACTTC. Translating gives CATRKDWDRDYEQYF.

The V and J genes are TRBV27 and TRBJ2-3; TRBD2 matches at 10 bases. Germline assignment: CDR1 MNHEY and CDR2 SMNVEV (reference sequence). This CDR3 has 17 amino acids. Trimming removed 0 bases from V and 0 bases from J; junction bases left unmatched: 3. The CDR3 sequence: CASSLSRTSGSTDTQYF. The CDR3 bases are TGTGCCAGCAGTTTATCGCGGACTAGCGGCAGCACAGATACGCAGTATTTT.

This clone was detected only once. The CDR3 spells CASSLGTDLYGYTF. In nucleotides, the CDR3 is TGTGCCAGCAGCCTAGGGACAGATTTATATGGCTACACCTTC. V and J are TRBV5-4 and TRBJ1-2, with 7 bases fitting TRBD1. Losses at the gene ends were 4 bases for V and 5 bases for J; bases not matched to a gene: 8. Germline V lookup: CDR1 SGHNT, CDR2 YYREEE (reference sequence). The CDR3 loop spans 14 amino acids.

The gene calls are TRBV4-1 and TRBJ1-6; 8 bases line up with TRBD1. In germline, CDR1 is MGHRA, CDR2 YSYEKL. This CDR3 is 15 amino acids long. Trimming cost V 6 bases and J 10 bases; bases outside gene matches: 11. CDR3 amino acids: CASSRPTGGRSPLHF. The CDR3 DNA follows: TGCGCCAGCAGTCGACCCACAGGGGGAAGATCACCCCTCCACTTT.

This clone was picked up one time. The CDR3 reads CASSLGVTTLGYGYTF. Written as DNA, the CDR3 is TGTGCCAGCAGCTTAGGGGTGACCACCCTTGGCTATGGCTACACCTTC. The V and J genes are TRBV7-9 and TRBJ1-2, with no clear D. CDR1 SEHNR and CDR2 FQNEAQ come from the germline V gene (reference sequence). The CDR3 is 16 amino acids. The V gene lost 1 base and the J gene lost 4 bases, with 16 bases spanning the gap. Looking up the rest from reference TRBV7-9 and TRBJ1-2 gives the full variable domain: DTGVSQNPRHKITKRGQNVTFRCDPISEHNRLYWYRQTLGQGPEFLTYFQNEAQLEKSRLLSDRFSAERPKGSFSTLEIQRTEQGDSAMYLCASSLGVTTLGYGYTFGSGTRLTVV.

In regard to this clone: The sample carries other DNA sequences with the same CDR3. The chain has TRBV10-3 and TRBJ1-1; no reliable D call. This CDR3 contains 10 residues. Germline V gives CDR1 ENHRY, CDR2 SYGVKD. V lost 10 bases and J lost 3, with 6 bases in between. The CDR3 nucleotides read TGTGCCACCTATGACACTGAAGCTTTCTTT. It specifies CATYDTEAFF.

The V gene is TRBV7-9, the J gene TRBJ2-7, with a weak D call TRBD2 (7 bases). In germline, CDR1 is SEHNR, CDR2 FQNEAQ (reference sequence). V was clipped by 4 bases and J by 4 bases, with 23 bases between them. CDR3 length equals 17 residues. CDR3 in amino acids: CASSSTGGEGRRYEQYF. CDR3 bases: TGTGCCAGCAGCTCGACAGGCGGGGAGGGCCGTAGATACGAGCAGTACTTC.

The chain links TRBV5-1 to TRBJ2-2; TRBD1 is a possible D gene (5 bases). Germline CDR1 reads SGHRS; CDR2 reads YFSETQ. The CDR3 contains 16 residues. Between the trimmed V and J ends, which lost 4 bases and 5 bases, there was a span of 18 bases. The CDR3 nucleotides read TGCGCCAGCAGCCCAACAGACAGACTGGGGACCGGGGAGCTGTTTTTT. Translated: CASSPTDRLGTGELFF. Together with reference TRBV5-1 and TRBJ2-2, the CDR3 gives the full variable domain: KAGVTQTPRYLIKTRGQQVTLSCSPISGHRSVSWYQQTPGQGLQFLFEYFSETQRNKGNFPGRFSGRQFSNSRSEMNVSTLELGDSALYLCASSPTDRLGTGELFFGEGSRLTVL.

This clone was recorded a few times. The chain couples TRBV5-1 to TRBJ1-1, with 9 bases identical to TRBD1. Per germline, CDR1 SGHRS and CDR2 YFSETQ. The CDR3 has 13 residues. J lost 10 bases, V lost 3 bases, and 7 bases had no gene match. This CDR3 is CASSSGQGEGAFF. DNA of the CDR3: TGCGCCAGCAGCTCGGGACAGGGAGAGGGAGCTTTCTTT.

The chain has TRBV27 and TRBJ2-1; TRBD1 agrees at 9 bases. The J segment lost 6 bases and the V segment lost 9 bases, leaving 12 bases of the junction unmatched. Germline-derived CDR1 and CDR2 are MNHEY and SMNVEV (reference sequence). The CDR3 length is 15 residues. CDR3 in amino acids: CASTVSLTGGNEQFF. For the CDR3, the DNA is TGTGCCAGTACCGTATCCCTGACAGGGGGCAATGAGCAGTTCTTC.

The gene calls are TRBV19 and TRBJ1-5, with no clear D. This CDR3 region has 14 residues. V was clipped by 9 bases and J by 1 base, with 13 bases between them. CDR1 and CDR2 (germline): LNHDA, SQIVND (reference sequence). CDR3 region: CASLGRESNQPQHF. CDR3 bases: TGTGCCAGCCTCGGGCGGGAAAGCAATCAGCCCCAGCATTTT.